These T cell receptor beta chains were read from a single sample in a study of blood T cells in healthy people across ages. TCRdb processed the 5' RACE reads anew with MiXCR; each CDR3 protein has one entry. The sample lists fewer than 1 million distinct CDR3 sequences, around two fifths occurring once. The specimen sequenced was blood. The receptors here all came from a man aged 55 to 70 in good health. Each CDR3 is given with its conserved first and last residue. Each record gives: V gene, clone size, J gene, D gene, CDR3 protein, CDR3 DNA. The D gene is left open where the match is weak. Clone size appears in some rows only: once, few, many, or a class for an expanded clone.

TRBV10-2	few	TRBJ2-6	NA	CASSVESGANVLTF	TGCGCCAGCAGTGTTGAGTCTGGGGCCAACGTCCTGACTTTC
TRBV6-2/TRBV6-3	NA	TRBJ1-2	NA	CASSTTLTLDGYTF	TGTGCCAGCAGTACAACCCTGACATTGGATGGCTACACCTTC
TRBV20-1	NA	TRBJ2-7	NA	CSTRYGSSDEQYF	TGCAGTACTAGATACGGGAGCTCCGACGAGCAGTACTTC
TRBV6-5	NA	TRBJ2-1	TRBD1	CTSSYDRDSSYNDQFF	TGTACCAGCAGTTACGACCGGGACAGCTCCTACAATGACCAGTTCTTC
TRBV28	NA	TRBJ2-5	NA	CASSLDVDKQYF	TGTGCCAGCAGTTTGGATGTAGACAAGCAGTACTTC
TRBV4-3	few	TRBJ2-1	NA	CASSQDLMGRGDYNEQFF	TGCGCCAGCAGCCAAGATCTGATGGGGCGGGGCGATTACAATGAGCAGTTCTTC
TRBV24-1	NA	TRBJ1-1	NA	CATSDMYKNTEAFF	TGTGCCACCAGTGATATGTACAAGAACACTGAAGCTTTCTTT
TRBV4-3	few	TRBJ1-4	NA	CASSQEPSGSSTNEKLFF	TGCGCCAGCAGCCAAGAGCCTTCTGGCAGTTCTACTAATGAAAAACTGTTTTTT
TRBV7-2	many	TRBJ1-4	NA	CASSLVQGPIRATNEKLFF	TGTGCCAGCAGCTTAGTCCAGGGGCCCATCCGTGCAACTAATGAAAAACTGTTTTTT
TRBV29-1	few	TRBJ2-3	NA	CSALTRPTDTQYF	TGCAGCGCGCTGACTAGACCCACAGATACGCAGTATTTT
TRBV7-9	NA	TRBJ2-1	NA	CASRPAGATYNEQFF	TGTGCCAGCAGGCCGGCGGGGGCGACCTACAATGAGCAGTTCTTC
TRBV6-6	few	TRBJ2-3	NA	CASSYGGTGTDTQYF	TGTGCCAGCAGTTACGGAGGGACAGGCACAGATACGCAGTATTTT
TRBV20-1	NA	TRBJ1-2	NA	CSARDSFNYGYTF	TGCAGTGCTAGAGACAGCTTTAACTATGGCTACACCTTC
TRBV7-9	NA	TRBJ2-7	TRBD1	CASSSDHRGRRYEQYF	TGTGCCAGCAGCTCCGATCACAGGGGGAGGAGGTACGAGCAGTACTTC
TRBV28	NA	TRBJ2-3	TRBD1	CASSVLLGTGDTQYF	TGTGCCAGCAGTGTCCTGCTCGGGACAGGGGATACGCAGTATTTT
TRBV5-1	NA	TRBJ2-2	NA	CASSGDQSLNTGELFF	TGCGCCAGCAGTGGAGACCAGTCTTTGAACACCGGGGAGCTGTTTTTT
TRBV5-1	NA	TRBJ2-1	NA	CASSPAGNRFTIEQFF	TGCGCCAGCAGCCCGGCCGGGAATAGATTCACGATTGAGCAGTTCTTC